This T cell receptor (beta chain) was recorded in a study of T cell responses to AZD1222 COVID-19 vaccine. The method was immunoSEQ multiplex PCR; TCRdb's version includes in-frame clones alone and lacks a portion of them. In the table there are about 140,000 clones, 80% to 95% of which are singletons. Study findings and constraints: Repertoire sampling occurred only after the peak T cell response. In the spike-specific TCR repertoire, nearly half reportedly target unmutated variant regions. Donors were largely white British and mainly female; clonal diversity was possibly underestimated.

This clone occurred once. The antigen is undetermined. The specimen was peripheral blood, collected on day 0 of MenACWY control vaccination. The receptor was derived from an adult in good health.

The CDR3 spells CASSPATGGWNYGYTF. The DNA of the CDR3 is TGCGCCAGCAGCCCTGCCACGGGGGGGTGGAACTATGGCTACACCTTC. J is TRBJ1-2 and V is TRBV5-1; tentatively, D is TRBD1 (5 bases). Per the germline V gene, CDR1 is SGHRS and CDR2 is YFSETQ. The CDR3 runs 16 residues. Trimming removed 4 bases at V and 2 bases at J, with 18 bases between.